These 12 T cell receptor beta chains were sequenced from one sample in a study of T cells after yellow fever vaccination. TCRdb independently ran MiXCR on the 5' RACE reads; one entry per CDR3 protein. The repertoire holds 300,000 to 400,000 distinct CDR3 sequences, around 10% seen once, with less than 3.5% in the top ten. Sequencing used CD4+ T cells sorted from PBMCs, obtained 45 days after the yellow fever booster vaccination. The source is a man in his late teens or twenties who received the YFV17D yellow fever vaccine.

This clonotype has more than one count but fewer than ten. The CDR3 loop is CASSLDRGHETQYF. CDR3 coding DNA: TGTGCCAGCAGCTTAGACAGGGGGCATGAGACCCAGTACTTC. The rearrangement links TRBV7-2 to TRBJ2-5, with 9 bases lining up with TRBD1. V shed 1 base and J 5 bases; nucleotides not matched to a gene: 2. This CDR3 spans 14 amino acids. The V gene's germline CDR1 is SGHTA and CDR2 FQGNSA.

This clonotype was observed a handful of times. The rearrangement joins TRBV11-2 to TRBJ1-1; D perhaps matches TRBD1 (5 bases). The CDR3 has 14 residues. Germline V gene data show CDR1 as SGHAT and CDR2 as FQNNGV. V was pared by 5 bases and J by 4 bases, with 14 bases between. In nucleotides, the CDR3 is TGTGCCAGCAGCATTACAACCGGGGGCACTGAAGCTTTCTTT. It encodes CASSITTGGTEAFF.

J is TRBJ2-5 and V is TRBV7-6; perhaps TRBD2 as D (6 bases). V lost 2 bases to trimming and J lost 6 bases, with 16 bases between them. Germline assignment: CDR1 SGHVS and CDR2 FNYEAQ. This CDR3 comprises 15 residues. The CDR3 loop is CASSLPGSGFQTQYF. As DNA, the CDR3 is TGTGCCAGCAGCTTACCCGGGAGCGGATTTCAGACCCAGTACTTC.

This clonotype appeared many times. V and J are TRBV29-1 and TRBJ2-5; D is ambiguous. CDR1 and CDR2 from the germline V gene are SQVTM and ANQGSEA. This CDR3 is built from 12 residues. V lost 6 bases and J lost 0, with 8 bases in between. The CDR3 DNA reads as TGCAGCGTCGGACGGAACCAAGAGACCCAGTACTTC. It translates to CSVGRNQETQYF. The complete variable domain, with remaining parts taken from reference TRBV29-1 and TRBJ2-5, reads SAVISQKPSRDICQRGTSLTIQCQVDSQVTMMFWYRQQPGQSLTLIATANQGSEATYESGFVIDKFPISRPNLTFSTLTVSNMSPEDSSIYLCSVGRNQETQYFGPGTRLLVL.

The chain joins TRBV12-3 or TRBV12-4 to TRBJ2-1, with 7 bases aligning to TRBD1. CDR3 size: 15 residues. With 5 bases clipped from V and 4 bases from J, the junction kept 8 bases outside the gene matches. CDR3 region: CASSPGTDRYNEQFF. CDR3 in DNA: TGTGCCAGCAGTCCAGGGACAGACCGTTACAATGAGCAGTTCTTC.

This clonotype has at least ten counts. The CDR3 sequence is CASRGTGSTETQYF. The CDR3 DNA reads as TGTGCCAGTAGAGGGACAGGGAGTACAGAGACCCAGTACTTC. The chain uses TRBV19 and TRBJ2-5; TRBD1 aligns across 9 bases. The ends lost 6 bases at V and 4 bases at J; junction bases unmatched: 6. Germline V gives CDR1 LNHDA, CDR2 SQIVND (reference sequence). The CDR3 has 14 amino acids.

This clonotype was counted many times. The chain carries TRBV12-3 or TRBV12-4 and TRBJ1-5; D is unresolved. V was pared by 8 bases and J by 5 bases, with 7 bases between. This CDR3 spans 11 amino acids. CDR3 sequence (DNA): TGTGCCAGCCTCCCTGATCAGCCCCAGCATTTT. It encodes CASLPDQPQHF.

This clonotype was counted many times. CDR3 sequence reads: CASSYSNRVSDTQYF. DNA for the CDR3: TGTGCCAGCAGTTACTCGAACAGGGTATCGGATACGCAGTATTTT. This chain joins TRBV6-5 and TRBJ2-3; tentatively, D is TRBD1 (6 bases). The length of the CDR3 is 15 residues. Trimming left V 0 bases short and J 6 bases short, with 13 bases between. Germline V gene sequence: CDR1 MNHEY, CDR2 SVGAGI.

The chain carries TRBV20-1 and TRBJ2-3; D not certain. Germline CDR1 DFQATT, CDR2 SNEGSKA (reference sequence). The CDR3 contains 10 residues. In DNA, the CDR3 is TGCAGGTTGGGCACAGATACGCAGTATTTT. Its translation: CRLGTDTQYF.

In its sample, this clonotype was seen a few times. V and J are TRBV7-9 and TRBJ1-4; D unclear. CDR1 is SEHNR and CDR2 is FQNEAQ in the germline V gene (reference sequence). The ends were cut back, 5 bases at V and 0 bases at J, with 16 bases in the middle. The CDR3 has 17 residues. The CDR3 DNA sequence: TGTGCCAGCAGCCCGCGGTGGACGGTCGCAACTAATGAAAAACTGTTTTTT. Amino acid sequence: CASSPRWTVATNEKLFF.

This clonotype was picked up a small number of times. The chain recombines TRBV4-1 with TRBJ2-2; TRBD2 agrees at 12 bases. Germline V lookup: CDR1 MGHRA, CDR2 YSYEKL. The CDR3 runs to 19 residues. Trimming removed 1 base from V and 6 bases from J; junction bases left unmatched: 12. CDR3 bases: TGCGCCAGCAGCCAAGGCCTCTCTAGCGGGGGGGCGGTTGCCGGGGAGCTGTTTTTT. Translating gives CASSQGLSSGGAVAGELFF.

This clonotype was found a few times. This chain connects TRBV6-2 or TRBV6-3 to TRBJ1-5; D call uncertain. Trimming took off 2 bases at V and 0 bases at J, with 8 bases between the two ends. Germline V gene data show CDR1 as MNHEY and CDR2 as SVGEGT. The CDR3 spans 15 residues. The chain's CDR3 is CASSYGTNSNQPQHF. The DNA of the CDR3 is TGTGCCAGCAGTTACGGAACCAATAGCAATCAGCCCCAGCATTTT.